The 30 T cell receptor beta chains below all came from one sample that was sequenced in a study of blood T cell repertoires in COVID-19. Measured with immunoSEQ multiplex PCR; TCRdb has only the in-frame clones, and not every one. The table lists around 90,000 clones, approximately 75% of them singletons, with 10% to 15% in the top ten. Material for sequencing was peripheral blood. These receptor sequences come from a human donor in a cohort sampled during active COVID-19.

The chain has TRBV9 and TRBJ1-1, with D perhaps TRBD1 (6 bases). V lost 4 bases, J lost 10 bases, and 14 bases lay in between. CDR3 length equals 12 residues. Germline lookup yields CDR1 SGDLS and CDR2 YYNGEE. The CDR3 is CASSPQGFGAFF. CDR3 bases: TGTGCCAGCAGCCCCCAGGGGTTTGGAGCTTTCTTT.

This clone turned up a few times. The J gene is TRBJ2-3, the V gene TRBV7-6; 8 bases map to TRBD1. The V gene end was trimmed by 5 bases and the J gene end by 0 bases; junction bases not matched to a gene: 4. Germline V gene data show CDR1 as SGHVS and CDR2 as FNYEAQ. CDR3 length equals 15 residues. The CDR3 protein is CASSQQGASTDTQYF. For the CDR3, the DNA is TGTGCCAGCAGCCAGCAGGGGGCTAGCACAGATACGCAGTATTTT.

The CDR3 DNA follows: TGTGCCGCGGAGGGACAGGGAACTTTCTTT. Its translation: CAAEGQGTFF. The chain carries TRBV2 and TRBJ1-1; 9 positions agree with TRBD1. CDR1 is SNHLY and CDR2 is FYNNEI in the germline V gene. The CDR3 length is 10 residues. V lost 11 bases, J lost 12 bases, and 7 bases stayed unmatched.

This chain uses TRBV28 with TRBJ2-7; 12 bases match TRBD1. V lost 6 bases to trimming and J lost 5 bases; unmatched junction nucleotides: 8. The germline V gene encodes CDR1 MDHEN and CDR2 SYDVKM. This CDR3 is built from 15 residues. As DNA, the CDR3 is TGTGCCAGCAGGCAAGCCGGGACAGGGGGCCACGAGCAGTACTTC. Residues: CASRQAGTGGHEQYF.

The rearrangement links TRBV11-2 to TRBJ1-2; 11 nucleotides align to TRBD1. This CDR3 has 13 amino acids. Germline V CDR1 and CDR2: SGHAT, FQNNGV. The V and J ends lost 5 bases and 6 bases, in that order; junction bases with no gene match: 2. CDR3 amino acids: CASSQDRGHGYTF. Here the CDR3 DNA reads TGTGCCAGCAGCCAGGACAGGGGGCATGGCTACACCTTC.

The genes are TRBV12-3 or TRBV12-4 and TRBJ1-3; no definite D call. CDR3 length: 12 residues. Trimming removed 5 bases from V and 8 bases from J, with 10 bases in between. CDR3 sequence (DNA): TGTGCCAGCAGTCTAATTGAAGACACCATATATTTT. As protein: CASSLIEDTIYF.

J is TRBJ2-3 and V is TRBV6-4; 14 positions agree with TRBD2. This CDR3 is 16 amino acids long. In germline, CDR1 is MRHNA, CDR2 SNTAGT. J was trimmed by 4 bases and V by 6 bases; bases with no gene match: 6. The CDR3 nucleotides are TGTGCCAGCAGCGAGACTAGCGGGGGGGCAGCAGATACGCAGTATTTT. Amino acid sequence: CASSETSGGAADTQYF.

The chain uses TRBV5-1 and TRBJ1-4; perhaps TRBD1 as D (6 bases). CDR1 SGHRS and CDR2 YFSETQ come from the germline V gene. The CDR3 runs to 14 residues. With 0 bases removed from V and 7 bases from J, the gap between germline ends came to 10 bases. The chain's CDR3 is CASSLVGGVEKLFF. DNA for the CDR3: TGCGCCAGCAGCTTGGTTGGGGGCGTTGAAAAACTGTTTTTT.

CDR3 in amino acids: CASRERTTNYGYTF. CDR3 DNA: TGTGCCAGCAGAGAAAGGACAACTAACTATGGCTACACCTTC. The genes are TRBV2 and TRBJ1-2; a possible D gene is TRBD1 (5 bases). Trimming pared 6 bases from V and 0 bases from J, leaving 11 bases between. Germline assignment: CDR1 SNHLY and CDR2 FYNNEI. This CDR3 is built from 14 residues.

V usage is TRBV11-3 and J usage is TRBJ2-3, with 8 bases identical to TRBD2. Germline CDR1 reads SGHNT; CDR2 reads YENEEA. CDR3 length: 15 amino acids. Germline trimming cut 2 bases from V and 5 bases from J; bases unmatched to any gene: 6. This CDR3 is CASSLKAGAEDTQYF. CDR3 DNA: TGTGCCAGCAGCTTAAAAGCGGGGGCTGAAGATACGCAGTATTTT.

This clone has only a few counts. The chain joins TRBV3-1 (or the pseudogene TRBV3-2) to TRBJ2-1, with 12 bases lining up with TRBD2. This CDR3 spans 16 amino acids. J was trimmed by 1 base and V by 3 bases; bases with no gene match: 1. Germline V gives CDR1 LGHDT, CDR2 YNNKEL (reference sequence). CDR3 nucleotide sequence: TGTGCCAGCAGCCACGGACTAGCGGGGTCCTACAATGAGCAGTTCTTC. This gives the protein CASSHGLAGSYNEQFF.

The chain recombines TRBV2 with TRBJ2-3; TRBD1 might be the D (6 bases). The CDR3 runs 14 residues. Trimming cost V 4 bases and J 4 bases, with 12 bases left between them. Germline V lookup: CDR1 SNHLY, CDR2 FYNNEI. The CDR3: CASSAGHSADTQYF. The DNA of the CDR3 is TGTGCCAGCAGTGCGGGACACTCTGCAGATACGCAGTATTTT.

The chain is built from TRBV7-2 and TRBJ2-2; 8 nucleotides match TRBD2. Germline loops: CDR1 SGHTA, CDR2 FQGNSA. The CDR3 totals 16 residues. After removal of 5 bases from V and 6 bases from J, the junction contained 11 bases not matched to a gene. The DNA of the CDR3 is TGTGCCAGCAGCACCCTAGAGGCTAGCGGGCCCGGGGAGCTGTTTTTT. It specifies CASSTLEASGPGELFF. The complete variable domain, with remaining parts taken from reference TRBV7-2 and TRBJ2-2, reads GAGVSQSPSNKVTEKGKDVELRCDPISGHTALYWYRQSLGQGLEFLIYFQGNSAPDKSGLPSDRFSAERTGGSVSTLTIQRTQQEDSAVYLCASSTLEASGPGELFFGEGSRLTVL.

The chain couples TRBV5-1 to TRBJ2-1; 10 nucleotides agree with TRBD2. V lost 2 bases to trimming and J lost 6 bases; unmatched junction nucleotides: 5. This CDR3 has 15 residues. Germline V gene lookup returns CDR1 SGHRS and CDR2 YFSETQ. The CDR3 nucleotides are TGCGCCAGCAGCTTACAACTAGCGGGAACCAATGAGCAGTTCTTC. As protein: CASSLQLAGTNEQFF.

The chain joins TRBV5-1 to TRBJ2-7, with a weak D call TRBD2 (6 bases). The CDR3 runs to 14 residues. From germline, CDR1 is SGHRS and CDR2 YFSETQ. V was trimmed by 0 bases and J by 2 bases, leaving 9 bases between them. CDR3 in DNA: TGCGCCAGCAGCTTGGGACTAGGACCCTACGAGCAGTACTTC. It specifies CASSLGLGPYEQYF.

V is TRBV11-2 and J is TRBJ2-1; D may be TRBD1 (6 bases). Germline-derived CDR1 and CDR2 are SGHAT and FQNNGV. The length of the CDR3 is 13 residues. V lost 1 base to trimming and J lost 7 bases, with 8 bases between them. In DNA, the CDR3 is TGTGCCAGCAGCTTAGGGGGGCGGAATGAGCAGTTCTTC. Protein sequence: CASSLGGRNEQFF.

The chain uses TRBV7-2 and TRBJ2-3; D is possibly TRBD1 (5 bases). Germline V gene lookup returns CDR1 SGHTA and CDR2 FQGNSA. The CDR3 loop spans 14 amino acids. V was pared by 7 bases and J by 2 bases, with 13 bases between. CDR3 coding DNA: TGTGCCAGCAACAGGCAGGAGACCACAGATACGCAGTATTTT. Protein: CASNRQETTDTQYF.

The chain combines TRBV4-2 with TRBJ1-2; D uncertain. The ends were cut back, 1 base at V and 5 bases at J, with 14 bases in the middle. The CDR3 is made up of 15 amino acids. Looked up from germline, CDR1 is LGHNA and CDR2 is YNFKEQ. CDR3 in amino acids: CASSQGLAEFYGYTF. The CDR3 bases are TGTGCCAGCAGCCAAGGGTTAGCGGAGTTTTATGGCTACACCTTC.

The V and J genes are TRBV5-1 and TRBJ2-3, with TRBD2 identical over 9 bases. This CDR3 region has 17 residues. Germline loops: CDR1 SGHRS, CDR2 YFSETQ. Losses at the gene ends were 4 bases for V and 3 bases for J; bases not matched to a gene: 12. The CDR3 DNA reads TGCGCCAGCAGCCCCAACCCAGCGGGGGGCGAGACAGATACGCAGTATTTT. This encodes CASSPNPAGGETDTQYF.

The V call is TRBV6-5, the J call TRBJ2-2; D is possibly TRBD2 (7 bases). Trimming left V 0 bases short and J 7 bases short, with 12 bases between. Per germline, CDR1 MNHEY and CDR2 SVGAGI. CDR3 length equals 15 residues. This CDR3 reads CASSYSTGRGGELFF. DNA of the CDR3: TGTGCCAGCAGTTACTCAACAGGGAGGGGCGGGGAGCTGTTTTTT.

The chain combines TRBV27 with TRBJ2-7; no clear D gene. Trimming left V 2 bases short and J 4 bases short, with 9 bases between. Germline CDR1 and CDR2: MNHEY and SMNVEV (reference sequence). The CDR3 spans 13 residues. CDR3 loop: CASSLTHTYEQYF. CDR3 in DNA: TGTGCCAGCAGTTTAACACATACGTACGAGCAGTACTTC.

This clone appeared a single time. This chain connects TRBV15 to TRBJ2-5; D is unclear. Looked up from germline, CDR1 is LNHNV and CDR2 is YYDKDF (reference sequence). This CDR3 is built from 13 residues. Trimming cost V 0 bases and J 6 bases, with 8 bases left between them. Here the CDR3 reads CATSRDQSKTQYF. In nucleotides, the CDR3 is TGTGCCACCAGCAGAGATCAATCCAAGACCCAGTACTTC.

This clone is a singleton in its sample. The chain recombines TRBV21-1 with TRBJ2-2; the table's D call, TRBD1, was not checked against the DNA. TRBV21-1 is given as a pseudogene. The CDR3 is made up of 15 amino acids. CDR3 region: CASSRTGENTGELFF. The CDR3 nucleotides are TGTGCCAGCAGCAGGACAGGGGAGAACACCGGGGAGCTGTTTTTT.

The rearrangement uses TRBV6-5 and TRBJ1-1, with no clear D. The V and J ends lost 6 bases and 2 bases respectively, with 10 bases between them. The germline V gene encodes CDR1 MNHEY and CDR2 SVGAGI. The CDR3 extends over 13 amino acids. DNA of the CDR3: TGTGCCAGCAGACTTCTGGTTAACACTGAAGCTTTCTTT. Amino acid sequence: CASRLLVNTEAFF.

The V call is TRBV4-2, the J call TRBJ1-2; 7 nucleotides align to TRBD1. V lost 5 bases to trimming and J lost 8 bases; unmatched junction nucleotides: 14. Per the germline V gene, CDR1 is LGHNA and CDR2 is YNFKEQ. This CDR3 comprises 15 residues. The CDR3 protein is CASSERQGSILGYTF. CDR3 bases: TGTGCCAGCAGCGAAAGACAGGGATCTATCCTCGGCTACACCTTC.

The rearrangement uses TRBV10-3 and TRBJ1-2, with 9 bases identical to TRBD1. The CDR3 extends over 14 amino acids. The trim removed 6 bases at V and 7 bases at J, leaving 9 bases unmatched. Per the germline V gene, CDR1 is ENHRY and CDR2 is SYGVKD. The chain's CDR3 is CAIRYRDRVRGYTF. DNA of the CDR3: TGTGCCATCAGATACCGGGACAGGGTTCGTGGCTACACCTTC.

The chain has TRBV5-1 and TRBJ2-7; D uncertain. This CDR3 has 15 amino acids. CDR1 is SGHRS, CDR2 YFSETQ, per germline. The ends were cut back, 0 bases at V and 2 bases at J, with 12 bases in the middle. The CDR3 protein is CASSLGGSIPYEQYF. The CDR3 bases are TGCGCCAGCAGCTTGGGCGGATCGATACCCTACGAGCAGTACTTC. The full variable domain, its missing parts supplied by reference TRBV5-1 and TRBJ2-7, is KAGVTQTPRYLIKTRGQQVTLSCSPISGHRSVSWYQQTPGQGLQFLFEYFSETQRNKGNFPGRFSGRQFSNSRSEMNVSTLELGDSALYLCASSLGGSIPYEQYFGPGTRLTVT.

The gene calls are TRBV7-9 and TRBJ1-2; 7 nucleotides align to TRBD1. This CDR3 has 14 residues. CDR1 SEHNR and CDR2 FQNEAQ come from the germline V gene (reference sequence). Trimming removed 2 bases from V and 6 bases from J; junction bases left unmatched: 6. CDR3 sequence reads: CASSLMVRGDGYTF. Here the CDR3 DNA reads TGTGCCAGCAGCTTAATGGTCAGGGGGGATGGCTACACCTTC.

In this sample, this clone turned up once. This chain joins TRBV6-5 and TRBJ2-5; D is perhaps TRBD2 (6 bases). This CDR3 has 14 residues. Trimming shortened V by 5 bases and J by 5 bases, and 15 bases separated the two germline ends. Per germline, CDR1 MNHEY and CDR2 SVGAGI. CDR3 coding DNA: TGTGCCAGCAGTCCTTACGCCCGGGAGGAGACCCAGTACTTC. It is translated as CASSPYAREETQYF.

The V and J genes are TRBV7-8 and TRBJ2-1; possible D gene TRBD2, 6 bases. This CDR3 region has 15 residues. Germline-derived CDR1 and CDR2 are SGHVS and FQNEAQ. V dropped 5 bases and J dropped 9 bases, with 20 bases sitting between them. The CDR3 nucleotides read TGTGCCAGCAGCCGAGGACTCGCGGGGCGCGGTGAGCAGTTCTTC. This gives the protein CASSRGLAGRGEQFF.